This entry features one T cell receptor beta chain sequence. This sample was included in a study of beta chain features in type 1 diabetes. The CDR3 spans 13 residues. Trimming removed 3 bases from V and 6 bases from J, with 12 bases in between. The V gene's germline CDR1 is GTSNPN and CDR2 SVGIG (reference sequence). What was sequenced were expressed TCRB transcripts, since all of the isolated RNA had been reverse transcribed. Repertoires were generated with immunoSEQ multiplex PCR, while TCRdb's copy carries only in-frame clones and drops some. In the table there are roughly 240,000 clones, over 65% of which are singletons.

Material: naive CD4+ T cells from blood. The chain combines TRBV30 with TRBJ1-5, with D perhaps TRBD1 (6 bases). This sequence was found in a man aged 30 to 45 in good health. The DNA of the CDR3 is TGTGCCTGGAGCCCGACAGGAAGTCAGCCCCAGCATTTT. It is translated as CAWSPTGSQPQHF.